These 19 T cell receptor beta chains were all obtained from the same sample, sequenced in a study of blood T cell repertoires in COVID-19. Assay used: immunoSEQ multiplex PCR; TCRdb lists only in-frame clones, some missing. Of just over 300,000 clones in the sample, roughly 89% were seen once. The sample was peripheral blood. The receptors shown here come from a woman between 25 and 40 years old with COVID-19, enrolled during active disease.

The rearrangement links TRBV5-1 to TRBJ2-5; D is possibly TRBD1 (5 bases). The V end was cut by 6 bases, the J end by 2 bases, with 17 bases between. The germline CDR1 and CDR2 sequences are SGHRS and YFSETQ. The CDR3 totals 15 residues. The CDR3 loop reads CASKRQGIQQETQYF. DNA of the CDR3: TGCGCCAGCAAACGTCAGGGTATCCAACAAGAGACCCAGTACTTC.

This clone was seen only once. The chain uses TRBV19 and TRBJ1-1; the match to TRBD1 covers 7 bases. V lost 1 base and J lost 6; bases outside the gene matches: 5. Germline V gene sequence: CDR1 LNHDA, CDR2 SQIVND (reference sequence). CDR3 length: 14 residues. CDR3 DNA sequence: TGTGCCAGTAGTATAGTACCAGGGGGACCTGAAGCTTTCTTT. Protein product: CASSIVPGGPEAFF.

This chain joins TRBV7-2 and TRBJ1-5, with D perhaps matching TRBD1 (6 bases). The CDR3 contains 15 residues. With 0 bases removed from V and 4 bases from J, the gap between germline ends came to 10 bases. CDR1 is SGHTA, CDR2 FQGNSA, per germline. CDR3 residues: CASSLAGGGNQPQHF. The CDR3 DNA sequence: TGTGCCAGCAGCTTAGCGGGAGGGGGGAATCAGCCCCAGCATTTT. The variable domain in full, completed from reference TRBV7-2 and TRBJ1-5, reads GAGVSQSPSNKVTEKGKDVELRCDPISGHTALYWYRQSLGQGLEFLIYFQGNSAPDKSGLPSDRFSAERTGGSVSTLTIQRTQQEDSAVYLCASSLAGGGNQPQHFGDGTRLSIL.

The chain recombines TRBV11-2 with TRBJ2-7, with D unresolved. This CDR3 region has 13 residues. In germline, CDR1 is SGHAT, CDR2 FQNNGV. V gave up 5 bases and J gave up 4 bases, with 12 bases separating them. CDR3 in DNA: TGTGCCAGCAGCCTTGACACCCGATACGAGCAGTACGTC. Translating gives CASSLDTRYEQYV.

The chain couples TRBV29-1 to TRBJ2-1, with D possibly being TRBD1 (6 bases). Deletions cut 4 bases from V and 9 bases from J, with 16 bases between. The CDR3 runs 13 residues. Germline-derived CDR1 and CDR2 are SQVTM and ANQGSEA. CDR3 amino acids: CSVAILLGAEQFF. For the CDR3, the DNA is TGCAGCGTTGCGATCCTGTTGGGGGCTGAGCAGTTCTTC.

The gene calls are TRBV5-1 and TRBJ2-7; TRBD2 matches at 9 bases. CDR3 length equals 14 residues. Per the germline V gene, CDR1 is SGHRS and CDR2 is YFSETQ. Germline trimming cut 3 bases from V and 6 bases from J; bases unmatched to any gene: 7. The CDR3 protein is CASSSAAGGGEQYF. The CDR3 region has the DNA TGCGCCAGCAGCTCCGCCGCGGGAGGGGGCGAGCAGTACTTC.

J is TRBJ2-3 and V is TRBV7-2; a possible D gene is TRBD2 (5 bases). This CDR3 comprises 14 residues. Germline CDR1 is SGHTA and CDR2 is FQGNSA. V was clipped by 1 base and J by 4 bases, with 9 bases between them. CDR3 residues: CASSLGTSSDTQYF. As DNA, the CDR3 is TGTGCCAGCAGCTTAGGGACTTCATCAGATACGCAGTATTTT.

V gene TRBV7-2 combines with J gene TRBJ1-1; tentatively, D is TRBD1 (5 bases). The V gene lost 5 bases and the J gene lost 1 base, with 11 bases spanning the gap. CDR1 is SGHTA, CDR2 FQGNSA, per germline. This CDR3 has 14 amino acids. CDR3 loop: CASSPRTSNTEAFF. CDR3 in DNA: TGTGCCAGCAGCCCTAGGACATCGAACACTGAAGCTTTCTTT. The full variable domain, in which reference TRBV7-2 and TRBJ1-1 provide the parts outside the CDR3, is GAGVSQSPSNKVTEKGKDVELRCDPISGHTALYWYRQSLGQGLEFLIYFQGNSAPDKSGLPSDRFSAERTGGSVSTLTIQRTQQEDSAVYLCASSPRTSNTEAFFGQGTRLTVV.

This clone occurred once. The rearrangement joins TRBV18 to TRBJ1-4; D call uncertain. Germline V gene sequence: CDR1 KGHSH, CDR2 LQKENI. V was trimmed by 4 bases and J by 7 bases, leaving 16 bases between them. The CDR3 is 15 amino acids. For the CDR3, the DNA is TGTGCCAGCTCACTCACCTATGCTAAGTTTGAAAAACTGTTTTTT. This codes for CASSLTYAKFEKLFF.

The V gene is TRBV7-2, the J gene TRBJ1-5; D is undetermined. V lost 3 bases and J 1 base, leaving 7 bases between the germline ends. Germline V lookup: CDR1 SGHTA, CDR2 FQGNSA. There are 14 residues in the CDR3. The CDR3 spells CASSFIMSNQPQHF. In DNA, the CDR3 is TGTGCCAGCAGCTTTATTATGAGCAATCAGCCCCAGCATTTT. Combining the CDR3 with reference TRBV7-2 and TRBJ1-5 gives the whole variable domain GAGVSQSPSNKVTEKGKDVELRCDPISGHTALYWYRQSLGQGLEFLIYFQGNSAPDKSGLPSDRFSAERTGGSVSTLTIQRTQQEDSAVYLCASSFIMSNQPQHFGDGTRLSIL.

The chain is built from TRBV23-1 and TRBJ2-7; 7 bases align to TRBD1. TRBV23-1 is an open reading frame, and its role is uncertain. This CDR3 has 14 residues. With 3 bases clipped from V and 6 bases from J, the junction kept 8 bases outside the gene matches. CDR3 DNA sequence: TGCGCCAGCAGTCACGACAGGGACCCCCTCGAGCAGTACGTC. It translates to CASSHDRDPLEQYV.

The CDR3 DNA sequence: TGCGCCAGCAGCCAAACCAGGGGGCGAGGGGACACAGATACGCAGTATTTT. Its protein product is CASSQTRGRGDTDTQYF. The chain uses TRBV4-3 and TRBJ2-3, with TRBD1 matching 8 bases. V was clipped by 2 bases and J by 2 bases; unmatched bases: 9. The CDR3 consists of 17 residues. Germline CDR1 reads LGHNA; CDR2 reads YSLEER.

There are many counts of this clone. This chain connects TRBV6-1 to TRBJ2-4; TRBD2 matches 7 bases. Germline V gene data show CDR1 as MNHNS and CDR2 as SASEGT. V lost 1 base to trimming and J lost 1 base; unmatched junction nucleotides: 4. The CDR3 extends over 16 amino acids. CDR3 protein: CASSEEIGGAKNIQYF. The CDR3 DNA sequence: TGTGCCAGCAGTGAAGAAATCGGGGGGGCCAAAAACATTCAGTACTTC.

The rearrangement uses TRBV21-1 and TRBJ1-1; TRBD1 is taken as the D call from the table, unchecked against the DNA. TRBV21-1 is a pseudogene locus. CDR3 length equals 14 residues. The CDR3 DNA sequence: TGTGCCAGCAGCTATCTGACAGAGAACACTGAAGCTTTCTTT. Translating gives CASSYLTENTEAFF.

The genes are TRBV5-5 and TRBJ2-3; 7 bases are a match to TRBD1. The ends lost 0 bases at V and 3 bases at J; junction bases unmatched: 10. The germline CDR1 and CDR2 sequences are SGHKS and YYEKEE (reference sequence). CDR3 length: 17 amino acids. The CDR3 bases are TGTGCCAGCAGCTTGGCCTACAGGGGAACTAGGACAGATACGCAGTATTTT. Its protein is CASSLAYRGTRTDTQYF. Full variable domain (remainder filled in from reference TRBV5-5 and TRBJ2-3): DAGVTQSPTHLIKTRGQQVTLRCSPISGHKSVSWYQQVLGQGPQFIFQYYEKEERGRGNFPDRFSARQFPNYSSELNVNALLLGDSALYLCASSLAYRGTRTDTQYFGPGTRLTVL.

V is TRBV6-6 and J is TRBJ2-7, with TRBD1 matching over 7 bases. The CDR3 length is 13 residues. Germline CDR1 and CDR2: MNHNY and SVGAGI (reference sequence). Trimming took 10 bases from V and 4 from J; bases not matched to a gene: 10. The CDR3 region has the DNA TGTGCCACCTCCGACAGGGCATATTACGAGCAGTACTTC. Translating gives CATSDRAYYEQYF.

This chain uses TRBV5-1 with TRBJ1-1; 8 bases map to TRBD1. With 4 bases clipped from V and 0 bases from J, the junction kept 8 bases outside the gene matches. The CDR3 contains 16 residues. Per germline, CDR1 SGHRS and CDR2 YFSETQ. CDR3 nucleotides: TGCGCCAGCAGCGTGGACAGGGATTATCTGAACACTGAAGCTTTCTTT. Its protein is CASSVDRDYLNTEAFF.

Comment on this clone: Other DNA sequences in this specimen translate into the identical CDR3. The chain's CDR3 is CASSLGGGGETQYF. The CDR3 region has the DNA TGTGCCAGCTCCCTAGGCGGGGGAGGGGAGACCCAGTACTTC. V is TRBV7-2 and J is TRBJ2-5; 7 nucleotides line up with TRBD2. Losses at the gene ends were 8 bases for V and 5 bases for J; bases not matched to a gene: 11. This CDR3 is 14 amino acids long. The germline V gene encodes CDR1 SGHTA and CDR2 FQGNSA.

The chain combines TRBV4-2 with TRBJ2-3; 10 positions match TRBD2. The CDR3 runs to 17 residues. The V segment lost 4 bases and the J segment 6 bases; nucleotides outside the gene matches: 13. Germline V lookup: CDR1 LGHNA, CDR2 YNFKEQ. CDR3 bases: TGTGCCAGCAGCCCTACGAGGCTAGCGGGGGCAGGGGATACGCAGTATTTT. Translation gives CASSPTRLAGAGDTQYF.